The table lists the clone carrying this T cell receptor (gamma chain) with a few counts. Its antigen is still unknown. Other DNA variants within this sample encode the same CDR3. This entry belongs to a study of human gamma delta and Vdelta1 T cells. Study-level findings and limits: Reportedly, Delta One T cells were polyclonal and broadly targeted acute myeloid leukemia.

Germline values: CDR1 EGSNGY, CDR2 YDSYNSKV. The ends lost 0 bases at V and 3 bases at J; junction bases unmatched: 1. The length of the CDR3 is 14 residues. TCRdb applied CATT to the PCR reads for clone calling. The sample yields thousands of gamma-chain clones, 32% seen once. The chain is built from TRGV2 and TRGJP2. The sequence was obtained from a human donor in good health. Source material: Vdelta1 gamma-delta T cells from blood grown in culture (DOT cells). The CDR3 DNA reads TGTGCCACCTGGGACGGGCGTAGTGATTGGATCAAGACGTTT. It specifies CATWDGRSDWIKTF.